These 14 T cell receptor beta chains share one sample of origin, sequenced in a study of Graves' ophthalmopathy and Graves' hyperthyroidism. For repertoire sequencing, the TCR beta CDR3 regions were amplified from RNA transcripts. After a first-round RT-PCR with HTBI primers, a second-round multiplex PCR was run. TCRdb analysed the multiplex PCR reads with MiXCR anew, one entry per CDR3 protein. The data contain 400,000 or so distinct CDR3 sequences, about 18% of them singletons. The sample was peripheral blood. These receptors originate from an adult woman with stable Graves' hyperthyroidism.

This clonotype was seen at least ten times. The chain combines TRBV12-3 or TRBV12-4 with TRBJ1-1, with 7 positions matching TRBD1. This CDR3 has 12 residues. V lost 6 bases, J lost 5 bases, and 3 bases stayed unmatched. CDR3 nucleotides: TGTGCCAGCAGGCCCAGGGGGACTGAAGCTTTCTTT. As protein: CASRPRGTEAFF.

In this sample, this clonotype turned up many times. The chain employs TRBV20-1 and TRBJ2-2, with 11 positions matching TRBD2. The CDR3 extends over 14 amino acids. The junction had 0 bases not matched to a gene; V was cut back by 2 bases and J by 4 bases. Germline CDR1 is DFQATT and CDR2 is SNEGSKA (reference sequence). The CDR3 DNA reads TGCAGTGCTAGACTAGCGGGAGGCACCGGGGAGCTGTTTTTT. This translates into CSARLAGGTGELFF.

There are many counts of this clonotype. V usage is TRBV20-1 and J usage is TRBJ1-3; D not resolved. The CDR3 is 13 amino acids. CDR1 and CDR2 from the germline V gene are DFQATT and SNEGSKA (reference sequence). Trimming stripped 5 bases from V and 0 bases from J, with 8 bases between. The CDR3 bases are TGCAGTGCTTTAATAGCCTCTGGAAACACCATATATTTT. Translation gives CSALIASGNTIYF.

About this clonotype itself: At one end the junction does not follow the germline gene, possibly because of a read error. J is TRBJ1-6 and V is TRBV18, with TRBD1 identical over 9 bases. The CDR3 length is 16 residues. CDR1 is KGHSH and CDR2 is LQKENI in the germline V gene. The DNA of the CDR3 is TGTGCCAGCTCGCTTGACGGACAGGGGAATACTTCACCCCTCCGCTTT. Amino acids: CASSLDGQGNTSPLRF. The variable domain in full, completed from reference TRBV18 and TRBJ1-6, reads NAGVMQNPRHLVRRRGQEARLRCSPMKGHSHVYWYRQLPEEGLKFMVYLQKENIIDESGMPKERFSAEFPKEGPSILRIQQVVRGDSAAYFCASSLDGQGNTSPLRFGNGTRLTVT.

This clonotype came up many times. This chain links TRBV6-5 with TRBJ1-1, with D possibly matching TRBD1 (6 bases). This CDR3 has 14 residues. Trimming shortened V by 2 bases and J by 1 base, and 8 bases separated the two germline ends. Germline CDR1 is MNHEY and CDR2 is SVGAGI. The chain's CDR3 is CASSYGGRNTEAFF. The CDR3 DNA is TGTGCCAGCAGTTACGGGGGCAGGAACACTGAAGCTTTCTTT.

This clonotype has a count of ten or more. The chain uses TRBV24-1 and TRBJ1-2, with 9 bases fitting TRBD1. Trimming cost V 8 bases and J 3 bases; bases outside gene matches: 15. This CDR3 comprises 17 residues. Germline V gene data show CDR1 as KGHDR and CDR2 as SFDVKD. The CDR3 here is CATKVGGQGLLHYGYTF. CDR3 coding DNA: TGTGCCACCAAAGTCGGGGGACAGGGACTTCTTCACTATGGCTACACCTTC.

A note on this clonotype: Since a much larger clone is just one base distant, this may be a read error. The chain employs TRBV6-1 and TRBJ2-7, with 11 positions matching TRBD2. The length of the CDR3 is 15 residues. CDR1 and CDR2 from the germline V gene are MNHNS and SASEGT. J gave up 2 bases and V 8 bases, and 8 bases lay outside the gene matches. Written as DNA, the CDR3 is TGTGCCAGCTATAGCGGGAGGGCCGACCCCTACGAGCAGTACTTC. Its protein is CASYSGRADPYEQYF.

The chain carries TRBV6-4 and TRBJ2-5, with 8 nucleotides matching TRBD1. Germline V lookup: CDR1 MRHNA, CDR2 SNTAGT. The CDR3 runs 14 residues. With 6 bases clipped from V and 4 bases from J, the junction kept 7 bases outside the gene matches. CDR3 region: CASSFDRGIETQYF. The CDR3 nucleotides are TGTGCCAGCAGCTTCGACAGGGGTATAGAGACCCAGTACTTC.

This clonotype was observed many times. This chain links TRBV6-1 with TRBJ2-2, with 8 nucleotides matching TRBD1. V shed 1 base, J shed 3 bases, and the junction held 1 base outside the gene matches. CDR3 size: 15 residues. The germline CDR1 and CDR2 sequences are MNHNS and SASEGT. The CDR3, as DNA: TGTGCCAGCAGTGAAGACAGGGGGTACACCGGGGAGCTGTTTTTT. Its protein is CASSEDRGYTGELFF.

This clonotype appeared many times. V and J are TRBV11-2 and TRBJ2-7; 11 bases map to TRBD2. The J segment lost 2 bases and the V segment lost 6 bases, leaving 9 bases of the junction unmatched. This CDR3 is built from 16 residues. Germline CDR1 and CDR2: SGHAT and FQNNGV. The CDR3 is CASRKASGRKTYEQYF. The CDR3 nucleotides read TGTGCCAGCAGGAAAGCTAGCGGGAGGAAAACCTACGAGCAGTACTTC.

This clonotype was counted at least ten times. This rearrangement joins TRBV12-3 or TRBV12-4 to TRBJ2-7; 13 bases are shared with TRBD2. The J segment lost 4 bases and the V segment lost 8 bases, leaving 5 bases of the junction unmatched. CDR3 size: 14 residues. The CDR3: CASLMTSGRYEQYF. DNA for the CDR3: TGTGCCAGCCTAATGACTAGCGGGAGGTACGAGCAGTACTTC.

This clonotype has at least ten counts. The CDR3 is CASTYTTGNQETQYF. The CDR3, as DNA: TGTGCCAGCACCTATACCACAGGAAACCAAGAGACCCAGTACTTC. The V and J genes are TRBV6-2 or TRBV6-3 and TRBJ2-5; D may be TRBD1 (5 bases). Germline loops: CDR1 MNHEY, CDR2 SVGEGT. The V end lost 7 bases, the J end lost 0 bases, and 15 bases lay between the germline ends. The CDR3 spans 15 residues.

In its sample, this clonotype was seen many times. One end of the junction fails to match germline, which may point to a read error. V gene TRBV10-3 combines with J gene TRBJ2-7, with D possibly matching TRBD2 (5 bases). Germline V gene sequence: CDR1 ENHRY, CDR2 SYGVKD. The CDR3 spans 15 residues. CDR3 protein: CAISAPPGEQDEQHF. The CDR3 nucleotides read TGTGCCATCAGTGCTCCCCCCGGGGAGCAGGACGAGCAGCACTTC.

This chain connects TRBV19 to TRBJ2-4; a weak D match, TRBD1 (6 bases). The germline V gene has CDR1 LNHDA and CDR2 SQIVND (reference sequence). CDR3 size: 16 residues. V lost 4 bases and J lost 0, with 13 bases in between. DNA of the CDR3: TGTGCCAGTAGTAGATGGGCAGGGGTAGCCAAAAACATTCAGTACTTC. Amino acid sequence: CASSRWAGVAKNIQYF.